Sequencing of this T cell receptor beta chain was carried out in a study of cytomegalovirus exposure and HLA in healthy donors. Study in general: The 130 or so validation repertoires, a later analysis reported, used the same platform as the approximately 700 first-cohort repertoires. Study-wide points: Reported results showed that the classifier diagnosed cytomegalovirus status with high specificity and sensitivity. The authors listed around 150 TCR beta chains as cytomegalovirus-associated.

This clone was seen once. Its antigen is currently unknown. Generated by immunoSEQ multiplex PCR, the TCRdb table keeps only in-frame clones and is missing some. The sample carries about 280,000 clones, 70% to 90% recorded once. The CDR3 runs to 12 residues. Trimming left V 9 bases short and J 6 bases short, with 16 bases between. This chain connects TRBV5-3 to TRBJ2-7; possibly TRBD1 for D (6 bases). TRBV5-3 qualifies as an ORF whose function is uncertain. This TCR came from a woman aged 18-29 years in good health and CMV-seronegative. Sequenced input: PBMCs. As DNA, the CDR3 is TGTGCCACCGGACAGAGAGGCTGCGAGCAGTACTTC. Amino acids: CATGQRGCEQYF.